Following are 23 T cell receptor beta chains from one sample sequenced in a study of PD-1 blockade in classical Hodgkin lymphoma. The time point is: newly diagnosed, previously untreated cHL patient sample. TCRdb's copy holds only in-frame clones and misses some; the assay was immunoSEQ multiplex PCR. This table holds roughly 70,000 clones, 93% found once. Material for sequencing was peripheral blood mononuclear cells (PBMCs). The receptors were sampled from a human donor with classical Hodgkin lymphoma.

The rearrangement links TRBV7-2 to TRBJ2-5; D not certain. Germline CDR1 and CDR2: SGHTA and FQGNSA. The CDR3 covers 12 residues. The V gene lost 2 bases and the J gene lost 4 bases, with 5 bases spanning the gap. DNA for the CDR3: TGTGCCAGCAGCTTATTCGGAGAGACCCAGTACTTC. Translating it yields CASSLFGETQYF.

The chain recombines TRBV18 with TRBJ2-2, with D possibly being TRBD2 (5 bases). Looked up from germline, CDR1 is KGHSH and CDR2 is LQKENI. V gave up 3 bases and J gave up 3 bases, with 11 bases separating them. CDR3 length: 15 residues. The CDR3 region has the DNA TGTGCCAGCTCACCCGTTCTAGCAGACACCGGGGAGCTGTTTTTT. It is translated as CASSPVLADTGELFF.

This chain uses TRBV6-5 with TRBJ2-5, with 9 bases matching TRBD2. The CDR3 extends over 14 amino acids. Germline CDR1 and CDR2: MNHEY and SVGAGI. Trimming removed 4 bases from V and 6 bases from J; junction bases left unmatched: 6. CDR3 region: CASSSAGGLQTQYF. CDR3 nucleotide sequence: TGTGCCAGCAGTTCAGCGGGGGGACTTCAGACCCAGTACTTC.

Of note for this clone: This CDR3 fails to terminate in the conserved phenylalanine or tryptophan, so it likely reflects a read error. No DNA is shown, since the ends of the CDR3 on it are uncertain; the CDR3 is the one TCRdb lists. The J gene is TRBJ1-2, the V gene TRBV21-1; the table's D gene call, TRBD1, was not cross checked with the DNA. TRBV21-1 is designated a pseudogene. Inclusive of both ends, the CDR3 amounts to 11 amino acids. The CDR3 region is CASSKVSLGDN.

Only a few counts were recorded for this clone. CDR3 amino acids: CASRNPQGGYGYTF. CDR3 DNA sequence: TGTGCCAGCAGGAACCCACAGGGTGGCTATGGCTACACCTTC. The chain employs TRBV6-5 and TRBJ1-2, with D possibly being TRBD1 (6 bases). The V end was cut by 6 bases, the J end by 4 bases, with 15 bases between. CDR3 size: 14 residues. CDR1 is MNHEY and CDR2 is SVGAGI in the germline V gene.

This sequence joins TRBV7-9 and TRBJ2-5; the D is unclear. V gave up 3 bases and J gave up 5 bases, with 13 bases separating them. CDR3 length: 14 amino acids. In germline, CDR1 is SEHNR, CDR2 FQNEAQ (reference sequence). CDR3 amino acids: CASSFGSLSETQYF. The CDR3 bases are TGTGCCAGCAGCTTCGGTTCCTTGTCGGAGACCCAGTACTTC.

This chain links TRBV7-2 with TRBJ1-4; the D is unclear. Germline values: CDR1 SGHTA, CDR2 FQGNSA. The CDR3 length is 11 residues. V was cut by 4 bases and J by 10 bases, with 7 bases left in between. The DNA for the CDR3 is TGTGCCAGCAGCTCCGGCGGAAAACTGTTTTTT. It is translated as CASSSGGKLFF.

The sample holds one count of this clone. The chain couples TRBV7-8 to TRBJ2-5, with D possibly TRBD2 on 6 matching bases. The length of the CDR3 is 17 residues. Trimming took off 4 bases at V and 3 bases at J, with 21 bases between the two ends. Germline V lookup: CDR1 SGHVS, CDR2 FQNEAQ. The CDR3, as DNA: TGTGCCAGCAGCTACCCCGTAGGTAGCGGTAGGGAAGAGACCCAGTACTTC. Its protein is CASSYPVGSGREETQYF.

The CDR3 DNA follows: TGTGCCAGCAGCTTAGTTGTCGACAATGAGCAGTTCTTC. Translation gives CASSLVVDNEQFF. The chain carries TRBV7-9 and TRBJ2-1; D call uncertain. Germline CDR1 and CDR2: SEHNR and FQNEAQ (reference sequence). Trimming took 1 base from V and 5 from J, leaving 6 bases between them. CDR3 length equals 13 residues.

This clone was seen only once. The chain is built from TRBV9 and TRBJ2-2; D is unresolved. The germline V gene has CDR1 SGDLS and CDR2 YYNGEE. The V gene lost 0 bases and the J gene lost 0 bases, with 9 bases spanning the gap. The CDR3 contains 16 residues. The CDR3 nucleotides read TGTGCCAGCAGCGTAGAACGAGGACCGAACACCGGGGAGCTGTTTTTT. Residues: CASSVERGPNTGELFF.

The chain uses TRBV7-9 and TRBJ2-5, with 9 bases lining up with TRBD2. Germline CDR1 and CDR2: SEHNR and FQNEAQ (reference sequence). The CDR3 is made up of 15 amino acids. Trimming at V came to 5 bases and at J to 5 bases, leaving 9 bases not matched to a gene. The CDR3 nucleotides are TGTGCCAGCAGCCCCCGCGGGGGGGCAGGTGAGACCCAGTACTTC. This gives the protein CASSPRGGAGETQYF.

The J gene is TRBJ2-7, the V gene TRBV15; the D is unclear. This CDR3 has 14 residues. With 0 bases removed from V and 0 bases from J, the gap between germline ends came to 6 bases. The germline V gene has CDR1 LNHNV and CDR2 YYDKDF (reference sequence). CDR3: CATSRDRYSYEQYF. CDR3 DNA sequence: TGTGCCACCAGCAGAGACAGGTACTCCTACGAGCAGTACTTC.

The CDR3 DNA reads as TGTGCCAGTAGTATAGACAGGGTCTATGGCTACACCTTC. It specifies CASSIDRVYGYTF. The rearrangement uses TRBV19 and TRBJ1-2, with D maybe TRBD1 (5 bases). Trimming removed 0 bases from V and 4 bases from J, with 6 bases in between. Germline CDR1 reads LNHDA; CDR2 reads SQIVND (reference sequence). The CDR3 runs 13 residues.

The chain is built from TRBV5-4 and TRBJ2-3; possibly TRBD1 or TRBD2 for D (7 bases each). The V and J ends lost 0 bases and 5 bases respectively, with 13 bases between them. The CDR3 extends over 15 amino acids. The germline V gene has CDR1 SGHNT and CDR2 YYREEE (reference sequence). The CDR3 is CASSLEGGGRDTQYF. CDR3 nucleotides: TGTGCCAGCAGCTTGGAAGGGGGCGGGAGAGATACGCAGTATTTT.

CDR3 in amino acids: CASNAFYDRGRGYTF. CDR3 DNA: TGTGCCAGCAATGCATTCTACGACAGGGGGCGAGGCTACACCTTC. This rearrangement joins TRBV6-1 to TRBJ1-2; 10 bases are a match to TRBD1. The CDR3 has 15 residues. V shed 7 bases, J shed 8 bases, and the junction held 13 bases outside the gene matches. The germline V gene has CDR1 MNHNS and CDR2 SASEGT.

The CDR3 coding sequence is TGTGCCAGCGGCTGGGACAGGGGAGATCAGCCCCAGCATTTT. Its protein is CASGWDRGDQPQHF. The chain is built from TRBV2 and TRBJ1-5; 10 bases align to TRBD1. CDR1 is SNHLY and CDR2 is FYNNEI in the germline V gene. This CDR3 region has 14 residues. The V gene end was trimmed by 8 bases and the J gene end by 5 bases; junction bases not matched to a gene: 6.

The chain employs TRBV10-3 and TRBJ2-1; D remains unclear. The CDR3 runs 14 residues. Germline V gene lookup returns CDR1 ENHRY and CDR2 SYGVKD. V lost 3 bases and J lost 7, with 13 bases in between. CDR3 in DNA: TGTGCCATCAGTGACCGCGGCTCTGGGAATGAGCAGTTCTTC. Its translation is CAISDRGSGNEQFF.

In this sample, this clone turned up once. The chain is built from TRBV5-5 and TRBJ1-4, with D tentatively TRBD1 (5 bases). Germline V CDR1 and CDR2: SGHKS, YYEKEE (reference sequence). This CDR3 is 15 amino acids long. With 0 bases removed from V and 0 bases from J, the gap between germline ends came to 6 bases. The CDR3 bases are TGTGCCAGCAGCTTGGAGGGGACAACTAATGAAAAACTGTTTTTT. Its protein is CASSLEGTTNEKLFF.

The chain carries TRBV5-1 and TRBJ2-5; the match to TRBD1 covers 10 bases. Germline V gene lookup returns CDR1 SGHRS and CDR2 YFSETQ. The CDR3 consists of 16 residues. V gave up 5 bases and J gave up 5 bases; unmatched junction bases: 12. The CDR3 nucleotides read TGCGCCAGCAGTCTGCGAGGACAGGGGGTATTGGAGACCCAGTACTTC. Translated, it gives CASSLRGQGVLETQYF.

The V gene is TRBV7-8, the J gene TRBJ2-7; possibly TRBD2 for D (5 bases). The V gene's germline CDR1 is SGHVS and CDR2 FQNEAQ. The length of the CDR3 is 15 residues. V lost 7 bases and J 2 bases, leaving 18 bases between the germline ends. CDR3 DNA sequence: TGTGCCAGCAACCCCCTCGGACTTAGTCCCTACGAGCAGTACTTC. Translation: CASNPLGLSPYEQYF.

The chain couples TRBV6-1 to TRBJ1-5, with D uncertain. From germline, CDR1 is MNHNS and CDR2 SASEGT. Trimming stripped 4 bases from V and 5 bases from J, with 12 bases between. This CDR3 is 14 amino acids long. The CDR3 loop is CASSGRALDQPQHF. DNA for the CDR3: TGTGCCAGCAGTGGTAGGGCACTTGATCAGCCCCAGCATTTT.

This chain joins TRBV5-1 and TRBJ1-1; unclear D gene. CDR1 is SGHRS, CDR2 YFSETQ, per germline. The CDR3 sequence is 14 residues long. The germline V and J ends were trimmed by 0 bases and 9 bases, with 15 bases remaining between them. In nucleotides, the CDR3 is TGCGCCAGCAGCTTGGCCCCCGACACAACAAAAGCTTTCTTT. This encodes CASSLAPDTTKAFF.

V usage is TRBV11-1 and J usage is TRBJ1-1; TRBD1 agrees at 7 bases. Germline trimming cut 5 bases from V and 5 bases from J; bases unmatched to any gene: 11. The V gene's germline CDR1 is SGHAT and CDR2 FQDESV (reference sequence). The CDR3 runs 15 residues. CDR3 DNA: TGTGCCAGCAGCCCCCTAACAGGGGAGAAGACTGAAGCTTTCTTT. It codes for CASSPLTGEKTEAFF. The variable domain in full, completed from reference TRBV11-1 and TRBJ1-1, reads EAEVAQSPRYKITEKSQAVAFWCDPISGHATLYWYRQILGQGPELLVQFQDESVVDDSQLPKDRFSAERLKGVDSTLKIQPAELGDSAMYLCASSPLTGEKTEAFFGQGTRLTVV.